Listed here are 15 T cell receptor beta chains from one sample, sequenced in a study of OX40 agonist ivuxolimab in advanced cancers. Using immunoSEQ multiplex PCR, the repertoire was profiled, and TCRdb retains in-frame clones only, with some absent. The table shows roughly 80,000 clones, with nearly 90% occurring only once. The specimen was CD4+ or CD8+ T cells sorted from blood, collected in a trial of the OX40 agonist ivuxolimab. All receptors come from an adult with an advanced solid tumor such as melanoma, head and neck, liver or kidney cancer.

The CDR3 DNA reads as TGTGCCAGCAGCCCGGGGGCAACTAATGAAAAACTGTTTTTT. This encodes CASSPGATNEKLFF. The rearrangement uses TRBV6-1 and TRBJ1-4; D is possibly TRBD1 (5 bases). The CDR3 sequence is 14 residues long. V lost 6 bases and J 0 bases, leaving 8 bases between the germline ends. Germline values: CDR1 MNHNS, CDR2 SASEGT.

The J gene is TRBJ1-1, the V gene TRBV7-2; D not resolved. The ends were cut back, 4 bases at V and 11 bases at J, with 20 bases in the middle. Germline assignment: CDR1 SGHTA and CDR2 FQGNSA. CDR3 length equals 14 residues. CDR3 amino acids: CASSSSTDGPGAFF. The CDR3, as DNA: TGTGCCAGCAGCTCTTCTACTGACGGGCCGGGGGCTTTCTTT.

This chain uses TRBV6-6 with TRBJ1-4; 7 bases fit TRBD1. There are 15 residues in the CDR3. J lost 5 bases, V lost 4 bases, and 7 bases had no gene match. The germline V gene encodes CDR1 MNHNY and CDR2 SVGAGI (reference sequence). The CDR3 loop reads CASSWSGGGNEKLFF. The CDR3 nucleotides are TGTGCCAGCAGTTGGTCAGGGGGAGGGAATGAAAAACTGTTTTTT.

This clone was found once. The V and J genes are TRBV10-3 and TRBJ1-5; D possibly corresponds to TRBD1 (6 bases). CDR1 is ENHRY, CDR2 SYGVKD, per germline. V was clipped by 4 bases and J by 2 bases, with 9 bases between them. This CDR3 has 14 amino acids. In DNA, the CDR3 is TGTGCCATCAGTGTCGCAGGGGGCAATCAGCCCCAGCATTTT. Amino acids: CAISVAGGNQPQHF.

This CDR3 reads CASSRGDSPTGELFF. The CDR3 DNA reads as TGTGCCAGTAGTAGGGGGGACAGCCCCACCGGGGAGCTGTTTTTT. The chain links TRBV19 to TRBJ2-2, with D maybe TRBD1 (7 bases). The V gene's germline CDR1 is LNHDA and CDR2 SQIVND (reference sequence). This CDR3 contains 15 residues. Between the trimmed V and J ends, which lost 4 bases and 4 bases, there was a span of 13 bases.

The chain carries TRBV23-1 and TRBJ1-2; perhaps TRBD1 as D (5 bases). TRBV23-1 is an open reading frame, and its role is uncertain. This CDR3 is 16 amino acids long. V was clipped by 6 bases and J by 6 bases, with 23 bases between them. CDR3 sequence (DNA): TGCGCCAGCAGCCAGAGGTCCTCGAGGGGCGTTGATGGCTACACCTTC. Its translation: CASSQRSSRGVDGYTF.

Details on this clone: At one boundary the junction diverges from the germline segment, which might be a read error. The chain is built from TRBV5-1 and TRBJ2-7; 7 nucleotides align to TRBD1. The CDR3 loop spans 11 amino acids. CDR1 is SGHRS, CDR2 YFSETQ, per germline. The CDR3, as DNA: TGCGCCAGCAGCTCACAGGGACAGCCCGCCTTC. The encoded protein is CASSSQGQPAF.

This clone appeared a few times. The chain links TRBV9 to TRBJ1-1; TRBD1 agrees at 8 bases. The germline V gene encodes CDR1 SGDLS and CDR2 YYNGEE. Germline trimming cut 2 bases from V and 5 bases from J; bases unmatched to any gene: 2. This CDR3 has 13 residues. CDR3 nucleotides: TGTGCCAGCAGCGTGGACAGGGAAACTGAAGCTTTCTTT. This encodes CASSVDRETEAFF.

A single count supports this clone. The chain uses TRBV6-5 and TRBJ1-4; D unclear. V lost 2 bases and J lost 11, with 9 bases in between. This CDR3 region has 12 residues. Germline values: CDR1 MNHEY, CDR2 SVGAGI. CDR3 loop: CASSYEGEKLFF. The CDR3 nucleotides are TGTGCCAGCAGTTACGAGGGAGAGAAACTGTTTTTT.

The chain uses TRBV21-1 and TRBJ2-3; the table's D call of TRBD1 was not tested on the DNA. TRBV21-1 is given as a pseudogene. The CDR3 runs to 15 residues. The CDR3 DNA reads TGTGCCAGCAGCAAAGGTTATCAGGCCACAGATACGCAGTATTTT. As protein: CASSKGYQATDTQYF.

In this sample, this clone turned up once. The chain is built from TRBV7-6 and TRBJ2-3; D gene uncertain. Germline loops: CDR1 SGHVS, CDR2 FNYEAQ. There are 16 residues in the CDR3. V lost 5 bases to trimming and J lost 3 bases, with 18 bases between them. The CDR3 reads CASSPRASGWTDTQYF. The DNA for the CDR3 is TGTGCCAGCAGCCCGCGAGCTAGTGGGTGGACAGATACGCAGTATTTT. Full variable domain (missing parts from reference TRBV7-6 and TRBJ2-3): GAGVSQSPRYKVTKRGQDVALRCDPISGHVSLYWYRQALGQGPEFLTYFNYEAQQDKSGLPNDRFSAERPEGSISTLTIQRTEQRDSAMYRCASSPRASGWTDTQYFGPGTRLTVL.

The J gene is TRBJ2-7, the V gene TRBV5-4; 9 bases map to TRBD1. The CDR3 has 14 amino acids. The junction had 2 bases not matched to a gene; V was cut back by 3 bases and J by 1 base. The V gene's germline CDR1 is SGHNT and CDR2 YYREEE (reference sequence). The CDR3 DNA is TGTGCCAGCAGCTCGGGGACAGGGTCCTACGAGCAGTACTTC. Translating gives CASSSGTGSYEQYF.

The V gene is TRBV18, the J gene TRBJ1-1; D not resolved. The CDR3 has 14 amino acids. Trimming cost V 0 bases and J 4 bases, with 9 bases left between them. Germline-derived CDR1 and CDR2 are KGHSH and LQKENI. The CDR3 spells CASSPPSRGTEAFF. In nucleotides, the CDR3 is TGTGCCAGCTCACCACCATCCCGTGGCACTGAAGCTTTCTTT.

This clone appeared once. V is TRBV28 and J is TRBJ1-5; maybe TRBD1 (6 bases). CDR3 length equals 15 residues. Deletions cut 6 bases from V and 0 bases from J, with 12 bases between. CDR1 and CDR2 (germline): MDHEN, SYDVKM. The CDR3 coding sequence is TGTGCCAGCAGCTTAGGGGGACATAGCAATCAGCCCCAGCATTTT. It translates to CASSLGGHSNQPQHF.

V is TRBV19 and J is TRBJ2-7; 8 nucleotides agree with TRBD1. V lost 6 bases, J lost 7 bases, and 8 bases stayed unmatched. The germline CDR1 and CDR2 sequences are LNHDA and SQIVND (reference sequence). The CDR3 is 13 amino acids. This CDR3 is CASSPSDRVEQYF. The CDR3 DNA is TGTGCCAGTAGCCCATCGGACAGGGTAGAGCAGTACTTC.